This T cell receptor beta chain was sequenced for a study of T cell changes during pregnancy in multiple sclerosis. Germline V CDR1 and CDR2: SEHNR, FQNEAQ (reference sequence). The CDR3 is made up of 13 amino acids. V gave up 5 bases and J gave up 4 bases, with 11 bases separating them. Libraries were prepared by immunoSEQ multiplex PCR; TCRdb keeps only in-frame clonotypes and omits some of them. The sample includes 90,000 or so clones, 91% seen only once; the top ten take 3.5%. The V gene is TRBV7-9, the J gene TRBJ1-1; no definite D call. Source: PBMCs, taken in the first trimester of pregnancy. The source of this sequence is a female donor in good health, serving as a control in a pregnancy study. Some clones in this sample may be carry-over from other donors' samples. CDR3: CASSPTGRTEAFF. The DNA of the CDR3 is TGTGCCAGCAGCCCTACGGGTCGCACTGAAGCTTTCTTT.